This T cell receptor beta chain originates from a study of PD-1 blockade in classical Hodgkin lymphoma. The wider study: On a schedule of every 2 weeks, patients received nivolumab 3 mg/kg intravenously. Points from the study as a whole: Reported baseline diversity: healthy donors highest, relapsed/refractory patients lowest. Excluded were patients who started nivolumab under 1 year after ASCT, a group that had lower diversity. Baseline diversity in complete responders resembled that of newly diagnosed patients.

Patients all relapsed after autologous stem cell transplantation, and there was variation in brentuximab vedotin exposure. Clones were read by immunoSEQ multiplex PCR, and TCRdb kept only the in-frame ones, dropping some. The table has under 20,000 clones, 86% seen once. Trimming removed 3 bases at V and 2 bases at J, with 21 bases between. Looked up from germline, CDR1 is MNHEY and CDR2 is SMNVEV (reference sequence). CDR3 length: 18 residues. As for this clone: Antigen specificity is unknown.

The source is a human donor with classical Hodgkin lymphoma. This specimen consisted of peripheral blood mononuclear cells (PBMCs), obtained before the second cycle of nivolumab. This rearrangement joins TRBV27 to TRBJ2-3; D is perhaps TRBD1 or TRBD2 (5 bases each). CDR3 in DNA: TGTGCCAGCAGTTTTGCGGTTGGGACGGGTGGGTACACAGATACGCAGTATTTT. This gives the protein CASSFAVGTGGYTDTQYF.